This is a list of T cell receptor beta chains from one sample in a study of T cell responses to AZD1222 COVID-19 vaccine. Only in-frame clones appear in the TCRdb table, and some are missing; sequencing was by immunoSEQ multiplex PCR. The repertoire includes around 81,000 clones, about 84% of them detected once, and 2.9% sits in the top ten. This sample comprised peripheral blood, obtained on day 0 of AZD1222 vaccination. The receptors shown here come from an adult in good health. The CDR3 runs from the conserved cysteine through the conserved F or W. The D gene is left open where the match is weak. Expanded clones are given a class, and other clones once, few, many or no size at all.

j_gene: TRBJ2-7
abundance: .
v_gene: TRBV7-2
d_gene: .
CDR3nt: TGTGCCAGCAGCTTAGAGCCCGGGCGTTACTCCGAGCAGTACTTC
CDR3aa: CASSLEPGRYSEQYF

j_gene: TRBJ1-1
abundance: once
v_gene: TRBV5-5
d_gene: TRBD1
CDR3nt: TGTGCCAGCAGCTTGGTCACAGGGGACACTGAAGCTTTCTTT
CDR3aa: CASSLVTGDTEAFF

j_gene: TRBJ1-1
abundance: .
v_gene: TRBV5-4
d_gene: .
CDR3nt: TGTGCCAGCAGCTTGGAGGTTGTGAACACTGAAGCTTTCTTT
CDR3aa: CASSLEVVNTEAFF

j_gene: TRBJ1-1
abundance: once
v_gene: TRBV19
d_gene: .
CDR3nt: TGTGCCAGTAGTCCGGGAGGGGGAAACACTGAAGCTTTCTTT
CDR3aa: CASSPGGGNTEAFF

j_gene: TRBJ2-7
abundance: .
v_gene: TRBV29-1
d_gene: .
CDR3nt: TGCAGCGTCCCTGGGACGGGGGGCACAGGACCCTCCTACGAGCAGTACTTC
CDR3aa: CSVPGTGGTGPSYEQYF

j_gene: TRBJ1-2
abundance: .
v_gene: TRBV2
d_gene: TRBD1
CDR3nt: TGTGCCAGCAGGCCTGGGACAGTCAACTATGGCTACACCTTC
CDR3aa: CASRPGTVNYGYTF

j_gene: TRBJ2-2
abundance: .
v_gene: TRBV7-2
d_gene: TRBD2
CDR3nt: TGTGCCAGCAGCTCACGGACTAGCGGGACCGGGGAGCTGTTTTTT
CDR3aa: CASSSRTSGTGELFF

j_gene: TRBJ1-1
abundance: once
v_gene: TRBV6-5
d_gene: .
CDR3nt: TGTGCCAGCAGTCCCCCGAGGGGGGGGAACACTGAAGCTTTCTTT
CDR3aa: CASSPPRGGNTEAFF

j_gene: TRBJ2-2
abundance: .
v_gene: TRBV3-1/TRBV3-2
d_gene: TRBD2
CDR3nt: TGTGCCAGCAGCCAAGATTTTAGGCTAGCGGGAGATACCGGGGAGCTGTTTTTT
CDR3aa: CASSQDFRLAGDTGELFF

j_gene: TRBJ1-2
abundance: .
v_gene: TRBV27
d_gene: .
CDR3nt: TGTGCCAGCAGTTTATCGACGAGGTCAGTTTATGGCTACACCTTC
CDR3aa: CASSLSTRSVYGYTF

j_gene: TRBJ1-2
abundance: .
v_gene: TRBV7-8
d_gene: .
CDR3nt: TGTGCCAGCAGCTTAGAGACCTCTACCAGGGGTAGCGGCTACACCTTC
CDR3aa: CASSLETSTRGSGYTF

j_gene: TRBJ1-1
abundance: .
v_gene: TRBV5-4
d_gene: TRBD1
CDR3nt: TGTGCCAGCAGCCCCACGGGACAGCGGAACACTGAAGCTTTCTTT
CDR3aa: CASSPTGQRNTEAFF

j_gene: TRBJ2-1
abundance: once
v_gene: TRBV3-1/TRBV3-2
d_gene: TRBD2
CDR3nt: TGTGCCAGCAGCCAAGGACTAGCGGGGGCTAACTACAATGAGCAGTTCTTC
CDR3aa: CASSQGLAGANYNEQFF

j_gene: TRBJ2-6
abundance: .
v_gene: TRBV4-3
d_gene: .
CDR3nt: TGCGCCAGCAGCCAATTTTCCTCTGGGGCCAACGTCCTGACTTTC
CDR3aa: CASSQFSSGANVLTF

j_gene: TRBJ1-6
abundance: .
v_gene: TRBV4-2
d_gene: TRBD1
CDR3nt: TGTGCCAGCAGCCAGAGACAGGGCGGGAATAATTCACCCCTCCACTTT
CDR3aa: CASSQRQGGNNSPLHF

j_gene: TRBJ2-7
abundance: .
v_gene: TRBV5-1
d_gene: .
CDR3nt: TGCGCCAGCGCCCAACAGGATCAGAACTACGAGCAGTACTTC
CDR3aa: CASAQQDQNYEQYF

j_gene: TRBJ2-7
abundance: .
v_gene: TRBV29-1
d_gene: TRBD1
CDR3nt: TGCAGCGTTGTAGTGACAGGGGGAGGAGAGCAGTACTTC
CDR3aa: CSVVVTGGGEQYF

j_gene: TRBJ1-6
abundance: .
v_gene: TRBV14
d_gene: .
CDR3nt: TGTGCCAGCAGCCAGCAGGCTTATAATTCACCCCTCCACTTT
CDR3aa: CASSQQAYNSPLHF

j_gene: TRBJ2-7
abundance: .
v_gene: TRBV9
d_gene: TRBD1
CDR3nt: TGTGCCAGCAGCCCATGGACAGGGGCCTACGAGCAGTACTTC
CDR3aa: CASSPWTGAYEQYF

j_gene: TRBJ1-2
abundance: .
v_gene: TRBV4-1
d_gene: TRBD1
CDR3nt: TGCGCCAGCAGCCAAGCTCACAGGGGTAACTATGGCTACACCTTC
CDR3aa: CASSQAHRGNYGYTF

j_gene: TRBJ2-5
abundance: .
v_gene: TRBV7-9
d_gene: .
CDR3nt: TGTGCCAGCAGCCTACACAGGGAAGGGGAGACCCAGTACTTC
CDR3aa: CASSLHREGETQYF

j_gene: TRBJ2-7
abundance: .
v_gene: TRBV6-1
d_gene: TRBD1
CDR3nt: TGTGCCAGCAGTGAAGGGGACAGCTCCTACGAGCAGTACTTC
CDR3aa: CASSEGDSSYEQYF

j_gene: TRBJ1-6
abundance: once
v_gene: TRBV12-5
d_gene: .
CDR3nt: TGTGCTAGTGGTTTGGACCTGGATTCACCCCTCCACTTT
CDR3aa: CASGLDLDSPLHF

j_gene: TRBJ2-7
abundance: .
v_gene: TRBV19
d_gene: .
CDR3nt: TGTGCCAGTAGTGACTGGAACGCCGAGCAGTACTTC
CDR3aa: CASSDWNAEQYF

j_gene: TRBJ1-5
abundance: .
v_gene: TRBV29-1
d_gene: .
CDR3nt: TGCAGCGCCATCAGCGGACGTCGCGGACGGGGCAATCAGCCCCAGCATTTT
CDR3aa: CSAISGRRGRGNQPQHF

j_gene: TRBJ1-2
abundance: .
v_gene: TRBV27
d_gene: .
CDR3nt: TGTGCCAGCAGTTTTGCGGGGGGGGGCTATGGCTACACCTTC
CDR3aa: CASSFAGGGYGYTF

j_gene: TRBJ2-6
abundance: .
v_gene: TRBV6-2/TRBV6-3
d_gene: .
CDR3nt: TGTGCCAGCAGTCTAGGGGGCTCTGGGGCCAACGTCCTGACTTTC
CDR3aa: CASSLGGSGANVLTF

j_gene: TRBJ2-7
abundance: .
v_gene: TRBV18
d_gene: TRBD1
CDR3nt: TGTGCCAGCTCACCAGGACAGGGAGCTTACGAGCAGTACTTC
CDR3aa: CASSPGQGAYEQYF

j_gene: TRBJ2-7
abundance: .
v_gene: TRBV6-5
d_gene: .
CDR3nt: TGTGCCAGCAGTTATGGGCTTCGAGGCGAGCAGTACTTC
CDR3aa: CASSYGLRGEQYF

j_gene: TRBJ2-3
abundance: .
v_gene: TRBV11-3
d_gene: .
CDR3nt: TGTGCCAGCAGCCCCGGACTGACAAACAGCGAAGATACGCAGTATTTT
CDR3aa: CASSPGLTNSEDTQYF

j_gene: TRBJ2-1
abundance: .
v_gene: TRBV10-3
d_gene: TRBD1
CDR3nt: TGTGCCATCAGTACCGGACAGGGGGCAGATAATGAGCAGTTCTTC
CDR3aa: CAISTGQGADNEQFF

j_gene: TRBJ2-1
abundance: few
v_gene: TRBV4-3
d_gene: .
CDR3nt: TGCGCCAGCAGCCAAGCGGCAGGGAGAAATGAGCAGTTCTTC
CDR3aa: CASSQAAGRNEQFF

j_gene: TRBJ2-1
abundance: once
v_gene: TRBV6-2/TRBV6-3
d_gene: .
CDR3nt: TGTGCCAGCAGTACGGTCGTGACAGTCTATGAGCAGTTCTTC
CDR3aa: CASSTVVTVYEQFF

j_gene: TRBJ2-5
abundance: .
v_gene: TRBV7-9
d_gene: .
CDR3nt: TGTGCCAGCAGTTCACCTTTTTTCCTTAGCTCAACCTTCCAAGAGACCCAGTACTTC
CDR3aa: CASSSPFFLSSTFQETQYF

j_gene: TRBJ1-5
abundance: .
v_gene: TRBV7-2
d_gene: .
CDR3nt: TGTGCCAGCAGCTTAGGTTTTCCGGGCAGCAATCAGCCCCAGCATTTT
CDR3aa: CASSLGFPGSNQPQHF

j_gene: TRBJ2-7
abundance: .
v_gene: TRBV9
d_gene: TRBD2
CDR3nt: TGTGCCAGCAGCGTAGCGGGGGGGTTCTCCTACGAGCAGTACTTC
CDR3aa: CASSVAGGFSYEQYF

j_gene: TRBJ1-3
abundance: .
v_gene: TRBV7-6
d_gene: .
CDR3nt: TGTGCCAGCAGCTTAGGACCAAAACCTGGAAACACCATATATTTT
CDR3aa: CASSLGPKPGNTIYF

j_gene: TRBJ2-3
abundance: .
v_gene: TRBV29-1
d_gene: TRBD1
CDR3nt: TGCAGCGTTGGAAAGCAGTCGGGGACAGGGAGCACAGATACGCAGTATTTT
CDR3aa: CSVGKQSGTGSTDTQYF

j_gene: TRBJ2-7
abundance: .
v_gene: TRBV23-1
d_gene: .
CDR3nt: TGCGCCAGCAGAAAACGCGCCCGAAGGCGCTACGAGCAGTACTTC
CDR3aa: CASRKRARRRYEQYF

j_gene: TRBJ2-7
abundance: .
v_gene: TRBV7-8
d_gene: .
CDR3nt: TGTGCCAGCAGCTCGGACAAGGGGCGCGAGCAGTACTTC
CDR3aa: CASSSDKGREQYF

j_gene: TRBJ1-1
abundance: .
v_gene: TRBV5-8
d_gene: TRBD1
CDR3nt: TGTGCCAGCATCCGGACAGGGGGAGCTGAAGCTTTCTTT
CDR3aa: CASIRTGGAEAFF

j_gene: TRBJ1-5
abundance: .
v_gene: TRBV16
d_gene: .
CDR3nt: TGTGCCAGCAGCCAATCAGGGGATCAGCCCCAGCATTTT
CDR3aa: CASSQSGDQPQHF

j_gene: TRBJ1-4
abundance: .
v_gene: TRBV2
d_gene: .
CDR3nt: TGTGCCAGCAGTGAACGGGGCCCGGGACGGTCTAATGAAAAACTGTTTTTT
CDR3aa: CASSERGPGRSNEKLFF

j_gene: TRBJ2-1
abundance: once
v_gene: TRBV5-4
d_gene: .
CDR3nt: TGTGCCAGCAGCTTGGCCCTAGTAAATGGTTACAATGAGCAGTTCTTC
CDR3aa: CASSLALVNGYNEQFF

j_gene: TRBJ2-1
abundance: .
v_gene: TRBV7-6
d_gene: .
CDR3nt: TGTGCCAGCAGCTTAGTTCCGACAGGTTCCAATGAGCAGTTCTTC
CDR3aa: CASSLVPTGSNEQFF